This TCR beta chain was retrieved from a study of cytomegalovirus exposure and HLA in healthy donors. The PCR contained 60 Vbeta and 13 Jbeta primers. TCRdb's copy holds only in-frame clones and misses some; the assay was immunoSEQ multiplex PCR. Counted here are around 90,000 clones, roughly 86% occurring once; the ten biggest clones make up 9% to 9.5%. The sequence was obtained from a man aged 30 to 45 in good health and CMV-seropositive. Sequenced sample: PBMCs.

The CDR3 loop reads CASSQPTSGAYEQYF. CDR3 coding DNA: TGTGCCAGCAGCCAACCGACTAGCGGGGCCTACGAGCAGTACTTC. The genes are TRBV14 and TRBJ2-5, with TRBD2 identical over 11 bases. The J call may be mistaken, given a closer DNA end match to TRBJ2-7. CDR1 is SGHDN, CDR2 FVKESK, per germline. The CDR3 is 15 residues long.